The 16 T cell receptor beta chains presented below share a single source sample, sequenced in a study of blood T cells in healthy people across ages. A sample-barcoded 5' primer and a J-beta primer mix were used in a second PCR of roughly 7 to 12 cycles. TCRdb itself ran the 5' RACE reads through MiXCR, one entry per CDR3 protein. The sample shows some 1,500,000 distinct CDR3 sequences, about 42% of them seen only once. Sequencing was performed on blood. These receptors came from a woman aged 18-29 years in good health.

This clonotype was recorded a few times. The chain has TRBV7-9 and TRBJ2-7; a weak D match, TRBD1 (5 bases). V was clipped by 5 bases and J by 2 bases, with 13 bases between them. The CDR3 totals 14 residues. Per the germline V gene, CDR1 is SEHNR and CDR2 is FQNEAQ (reference sequence). CDR3 DNA: TGTGCCAGCAGCCTCGCCAGGGTAGCCTACGAGCAGTACTTC. Translating gives CASSLARVAYEQYF.

The chain joins TRBV20-1 to TRBJ2-3, with unresolved D. V was pared by 3 bases and J by 0 bases, with 10 bases between. Germline values: CDR1 DFQATT, CDR2 SNEGSKA (reference sequence). This CDR3 contains 14 residues. The CDR3 DNA is TGCAGTGCTAGTTATCCATACAGCACAGATACGCAGTATTTT. This encodes CSASYPYSTDTQYF.

This clonotype turned up a few times. V gene TRBV4-1 combines with J gene TRBJ2-1; perhaps TRBD2 as D (5 bases). The CDR3 spans 15 residues. V was pared by 1 base and J by 2 bases, with 9 bases between. Germline loops: CDR1 MGHRA, CDR2 YSYEKL. In nucleotides, the CDR3 is TGCGCCAGCAGCCAAGGGCCGGGGACCTACAATGAGCAGTTCTTC. It translates to CASSQGPGTYNEQFF.

J is TRBJ1-4 and V is TRBV29-1; D unresolved. The CDR3 runs to 13 residues. Germline values: CDR1 SQVTM, CDR2 ANQGSEA. Trimming stripped 2 bases from V and 5 bases from J, with 9 bases between. CDR3 in amino acids: CSVERAANEKLFF. CDR3 bases: TGCAGCGTTGAAAGGGCAGCGAATGAAAAACTGTTTTTT.

Many counts were recorded for this clonotype. V gene TRBV20-1 combines with J gene TRBJ2-5; 14 bases line up with TRBD2. This CDR3 is 15 amino acids long. V lost 5 bases to trimming and J lost 4 bases; unmatched junction nucleotides: 6. The V gene's germline CDR1 is DFQATT and CDR2 SNEGSKA (reference sequence). The CDR3 bases are TGCAGTGCTTCCCGGACTAGCGGGGGGAGAGAGACCCAGTACTTC. Translating gives CSASRTSGGRETQYF.

This clonotype occurred many times. This chain uses TRBV5-4 with TRBJ2-3, with 7 bases lining up with TRBD2. This CDR3 is built from 14 residues. After removal of 5 bases from V and 0 bases from J, the junction contained 3 bases not matched to a gene. Germline CDR1 and CDR2: SGHNT and YYREEE (reference sequence). The CDR3 sequence: CASSWDYSTDTQYF. DNA for the CDR3: TGTGCCAGCAGTTGGGACTACAGCACAGATACGCAGTATTTT.

The chain has TRBV19 and TRBJ1-2; 8 nucleotides align to TRBD1. The CDR3 covers 14 residues. Germline CDR1 reads LNHDA; CDR2 reads SQIVND (reference sequence). With 8 bases clipped from V and 7 bases from J, the junction kept 12 bases outside the gene matches. In DNA form, the CDR3 reads TGTGCCAGTTTGAAGGACAGGGTCGGCGGTGGCTACACCTTC. Amino acid sequence: CASLKDRVGGGYTF.

This clonotype turned up a few times. The chain has TRBV27 and TRBJ1-5, with D uncertain. The CDR3 is made up of 15 amino acids. V lost 2 bases and J 2 bases, leaving 10 bases between the germline ends. Germline CDR1 reads MNHEY; CDR2 reads SMNVEV (reference sequence). The CDR3 protein is CASSLLGMGNQPQHF. For the CDR3, the DNA is TGTGCCAGCAGTTTACTCGGGATGGGCAATCAGCCCCAGCATTTT.

This chain links TRBV20-1 with TRBJ2-7; D remains ambiguous. The CDR3 totals 15 residues. From germline, CDR1 is DFQATT and CDR2 SNEGSKA (reference sequence). The ends were cut back, 4 bases at V and 4 bases at J, with 20 bases in the middle. The CDR3: CSATRGILTLYEQYF. In DNA, the CDR3 is TGCAGTGCTACCCGAGGCATACTCACCCTTTACGAGCAGTACTTC.

V and J are TRBV9 and TRBJ2-2; D may match TRBD1 or TRBD2 (6 bases each). The CDR3 contains 15 residues. CDR1 and CDR2 from the germline V gene are SGDLS and YYNGEE. The V gene lost 2 bases and the J gene lost 2 bases, with 10 bases spanning the gap. The CDR3 sequence: CASSVKGGNTGELFF. In nucleotides, the CDR3 is TGTGCCAGCAGCGTTAAGGGGGGTAACACCGGGGAGCTGTTTTTT.

V usage is TRBV7-9 and J usage is TRBJ2-7; unclear D gene. Germline CDR1 and CDR2: SEHNR and FQNEAQ (reference sequence). Trimming took off 5 bases at V and 7 bases at J, with 24 bases between the two ends. The CDR3 sequence is 16 residues long. The CDR3 coding sequence is TGTGCCAGCAGCGCCTCTCTGGACCGGTCCGACAATGAGCAGTACTTC. Its translation: CASSASLDRSDNEQYF.

V usage is TRBV25-1 and J usage is TRBJ1-1; no definite D call. The CDR3 extends over 11 amino acids. The germline V and J ends were trimmed by 2 bases and 7 bases, with 5 bases remaining between them. Germline-derived CDR1 and CDR2 are MGHDK and SYGVNS. CDR3 DNA sequence: TGTGCCAGCAGTGAAAACCTTGAAGCTTTCTTT. This codes for CASSENLEAFF. The full variable domain, in which reference TRBV25-1 and TRBJ1-1 provide the parts outside the CDR3, is EADIYQTPRYLVIGTGKKITLECSQTMGHDKMYWYQQDPGMELHLIHYSYGVNSTEKGDLSSESTVSRIRTEHFPLTLESARPSHTSQYLCASSENLEAFFGQGTRLTVV.

The chain couples TRBV7-2 to TRBJ1-1; 7 bases map to TRBD1. J gave up 0 bases and V 5 bases, and 9 bases lay outside the gene matches. Looked up from germline, CDR1 is SGHTA and CDR2 is FQGNSA. The CDR3 totals 16 residues. CDR3 in DNA: TGTGCCAGCAGCCCCCATATGGGACAGATGAACACTGAAGCTTTCTTT. Residues: CASSPHMGQMNTEAFF.

This clonotype was seen more than once but under ten times. V is TRBV7-8 and J is TRBJ2-1, with TRBD2 identical over 8 bases. This CDR3 has 13 residues. The germline V gene has CDR1 SGHVS and CDR2 FQNEAQ. V lost 1 base and J lost 13; bases outside the gene matches: 6. DNA for the CDR3: TGTGCCAGCAGCTTAGTCCTTAGCGGGGTACAGTTCTTC. It yields the protein CASSLVLSGVQFF.

In its sample, this clonotype was seen many times. The rearrangement links TRBV29-1 to TRBJ1-5; 7 positions match TRBD1. With V trimmed by 5 bases and J by 2 bases, 3 bases remained unmatched. CDR1 is SQVTM and CDR2 is ANQGSEA in the germline V gene. The CDR3 consists of 13 residues. This CDR3 reads CSVRQGGNQPQHF. The CDR3 nucleotides read TGCAGCGTTCGACAGGGTGGCAATCAGCCCCAGCATTTT.

V and J are TRBV4-3 and TRBJ1-3; possibly TRBD1 for D (6 bases). This CDR3 contains 16 residues. The V gene's germline CDR1 is LGHNA and CDR2 YSLEER. V was shortened by 0 bases and J by 0 bases, with 9 bases between the two germline ends. In nucleotides, the CDR3 is TGCGCCAGCAGCCAAGATCCGACAGGCTCTGGAAACACCATATATTTT. Amino acids: CASSQDPTGSGNTIYF.